This record concerns one T cell receptor (beta chain) sequence. The clone's antigen remains unknown. No much larger clonotype is one base removed from it; base qualities were not supplied. Library method: the immunoSEQ multiplex PCR assay. For the multiplex PCR, a mixture combining 60 forward primers for TCR Vbeta segments and 13 reverse primers for TCR Jbeta segments was used. Amplification of the CDR3 region of rearranged TCR beta genes was performed with a multiplex PCR assay on genomic DNA. The amplified TCR beta libraries were sequenced on the Illumina HiSeq System as 87-base-pair reads. The authors processed their data as follows. In a later analysis, tens of millions of unique TCR beta chains were counted across the roughly 610 repertoires, and roughly 11 million of these chains were shared by at least two donors. Raw reads were error-corrected and collapsed into unique sequences with a nearest-neighbor algorithm that merged closely related sequences to remove PCR and sequencing errors. CDR3 sequences were aligned to IMGT reference sequences to assign V, D and J gene segments. Each retained sequence needed at least a six-nucleotide match to both a V gene segment and a J gene segment. A rearrangement counted as productive if the CDR3 had no stop codons and remained in frame with V and J, and every other rearrangement counted as non-productive. Following IMGT convention, CDR3 was defined as the stretch from the second conserved V-encoded cysteine to the conserved J-encoded phenylalanine. The earlier analysis of a few hundred of the donors excluded any sequence lacking an unambiguous match to a single V gene segment. An earlier analysis of 587 of the donors called V segments functional above 56.7% productive rearrangements and segregating when the between-donor standard deviation exceeded 5%. A statistical classification framework was developed to diagnose cytomegalovirus status using the catalog of TCR beta chain sequences. In a later analysis, TCR nucleotide sequences were compared against IMGT/GENE-DB human TR gene sequences so that V and J genes could be assigned. In a later analysis, CDR3 sequences and most-parsimonious VDJ recombination scenarios were assigned using the TCRdist pipeline. In a later analysis, each TCR beta chain was defined by its CDR3 amino acid sequence together with its V-gene family, and reads without a unique V-gene family were excluded. As a way to deal with suspected cross-contamination and a sequencing artifact, a later analysis dropped nearly 600 nucleotide sequences that were highly shared and had low generation probability. In a later analysis, a clonal expansion index was calculated for each public chain from normalized within-repertoire ranks of inferred template counts. In a later analysis, generation probabilities were computed using a VDJ recombination model fitted to out-of-frame rearrangements, and the results were checked against IGoR. In a later analysis, TCR-TCR, TCR-HLA and TCR-CMV co-occurrence was scored with hypergeometric tests, and a repertoire-size bias correction was applied to TCR pairs. A later analysis estimated false discovery rates by permuting HLA or CMV assignments 20 times. In a later analysis, co-occurring TCRs were grouped using DBSCAN, with TCRdist sequence similarity added in when clustering inside HLA-allele-positive subsets. For co-occurrence clustering, repertoires with fewer than 30,000 or more than 120,000 public chains were excluded, along with 5 or 6 repertoires with anomalous nucleotide sharing. TCRdb took over this immuneACCESS table, retaining in-frame rearrangements with V and J assigned. Such tables are incomplete; in checked studies, under half of the missing clones stem from an unresolved V gene, and the remainder is unexplained. The V and J calls and clone size come from that table; D and trimming were worked out from the DNA. For this sample there are around 130,000 clones; 76% appear just once. The top ten clonotypes cover about 1.7% of the sample.

The cohort was made up of 666 healthy bone marrow donors. All cohort members were sampled while nominally healthy, although unrecorded immune exposures were likely present. The donor tested CMV seronegative, placing the donor among the 352 seronegative members of the cohort. A peripheral blood sample was collected from each donor, and TCR beta sequencing was performed on peripheral blood mononuclear cells. The Qiagen DNeasy Blood Extraction Kit was used to extract genomic DNA from the blood cell samples. These data are taken from a study of cytomegalovirus exposure and HLA in healthy donors (dated by TCRdb to the late 2010s). Concerning the study at large: In an earlier analysis of under 600 of the donors, around 290 Gb of sequence data and approximately 120 million unique TCR beta sequences from 150 million to 200 million T cells were reported. An early release that covered some 630 HLA-typed donors contained approximately 300 gigabases of sequencing data and about 93 million unique TCR sequences. Among the 398 genotyped donors, about 85% belonged to the genetic ancestry cluster associated with self-reported Caucasian donors. The study aimed to test whether cataloging public T cell receptors could reveal signatures of past pathogen exposure. The T cell repertoires of 666 subjects were profiled by immunosequencing and related to cytomegalovirus serostatus. Along with the roughly 670-subject first cohort, a separate validation cohort of over a hundred different subjects was used. The study combined high-throughput TCR immunosequencing, statistical association of individual TCRs with disease status, and machine learning to predict cytomegalovirus infection status. A later analysis re-examined previously published TCR beta repertoires from 610 or so donors and added high-resolution HLA genotyping to investigate patterns of TCR occurrence. Rather than drawing on any new phenotypic data, the later analysis identified candidate immune exposures from TCR beta sequences and the way those sequences occurred across donors. To decide whether each TCR beta V gene segment behaved as functional or pseudogenic, an earlier analysis of some 580 of the donors relied on high-throughput TCR beta sequencing. Alongside the repertoire data, information on donor age, sex, ethnicity and CMV serostatus was compiled. Genome-wide SNP genotypes for about 65% of the 666 donors were used in a later genetic analysis, which treated that subset as a discovery cohort. All discovery cohort repertoires had been generated using a single sequencing platform. HLA typing included class I and class II loci at four-digit resolution. Typing coverage differed by locus: A, B, C, DRB1 and DQB1 were typed in roughly 629-630 donors, DQA1 in approximately 520, DPA1 in approximately 600, and DPB1 in 472. Four or five DR-DQ haplotypes were handled as single units for association and clustering, since linkage in the cohort was strong. Across some 400 genotyped donors of the cohort, an average of approximately 200,000 unique TCR beta nucleotide sequences per donor were sequenced, and 15% to 20% of those sequences were non-productive. What the study reported, not specific to this receptor: In a later analysis, several top co-occurrence clusters were reported to appear linked to parvovirus B19, influenza, CMV and Epstein-Barr virus. A further reported finding was that TCR beta sequences accurately predicted the HLA-A and HLA-B alleles for most subjects in the first cohort. Because counts were too low, seventeen rarely observed V segments, including chromosome 9 orphons, were left out of the earlier analysis of about 620 of the donors. Roughly uniform sequencing depth across donors was assumed in presence/absence analyses, although this assumption may not hold. Some IMGT-functional V segments, including TRBV6-2 and TRBV6-3, could not be distinguished by the 87-base-pair reads and were therefore excluded. CMV serostatus was the only immune exposure information available for the cohort. Broadly in line with IMGT annotations, most TCR beta V segments showed up in productive rearrangements about 90% or about 30% of the time in an earlier analysis of 587 of the donors. Most CMV-associated TCR beta chains appeared to be HLA-restricted in a later analysis, and the HLA associations seemed to be driven largely by CMV exposure. When HLA alleles, especially DR and DQ, strongly co-occurred, TCR associations were difficult to assign to individual alleles. Compared with the approximately 600-donor mean, donors in an Asian-associated ancestry cluster had fewer N-insertions in productive TCRs, according to a later genetic analysis. Because some donors lacked HLA typing at each locus, the association tests relied only on the typed subset. V-gene and J-gene trimming of TCR beta chains was associated with a missense DCLRE1C variant in a later genetic analysis, and the association was replicated in an independent cohort. A group of highly shared sequence variants was considered likely to be a technical artifact of the sequencing pipeline. This cohort had only TCR beta chains sequenced, and the lack of alpha or paired-chain data limited which features could be detected. In both the original and validation cohorts, the classifier was reported to diagnose cytomegalovirus status with high specificity and sensitivity. Correlated functional status among segregating V segments might reflect linkage disequilibrium, but an unknown experimental factor could not be ruled out. Compared with equally common non-associated chains, HLA-associated TCR beta chains in a later analysis were more clonally expanded and had lower generation probabilities. A later analysis associated 15,000 to 20,000 TCR beta sequences with specific HLA alleles at a false discovery rate of 0.05. The study gave a list of under 200 TCR beta chains associated with cytomegalovirus. A later analysis found that TCR association rates varied across HLA loci, with DRB1 alleles showing the most associated TCRs and HLA-C alleles the fewest. While some public TCRs were present in many individuals, most TCR sequences turned up only very rarely across donors. The authors suggested that the approach could potentially be generalized to other disease states and immunological phenotypes. Three of the identified cytomegalovirus-associated TCR beta chains were confirmed in vitro to be specific for cytomegalovirus antigens.

The germline V gene specifies MNHNS as CDR1 and SASEGT as CDR2. V lost 5 bases and J lost 3 bases, and the count of bases not matched to a germline gene is 11. The CDR3, from cysteine to phenylalanine, totals 17 residues. The sequence is cut down to CDR3 DNA, 51 bases in frame from base 1. Material for sequencing was PBMCs. The chain uses TRBV6-1 and TRBJ2-7; 12 nucleotides in the junction match TRBD2. This sequence was found in a man aged 35 to 55 in good health and CMV-seronegative. CDR3 protein: CASSKGGTSGFYYEQYF. The sequence in DNA is TGTGCCAGCAGTAAAGGGGGGACTAGCGGGTTTTACTACGAGCAGTACTTC.